Presented here are 12 T cell receptor beta chains from one specimen sequenced in a study of cytomegalovirus exposure and HLA in healthy donors. The repertoire was sequenced with immunoSEQ multiplex PCR; TCRdb's copy has only in-frame clones and lacks some. The sample holds some 180,000 clones, 86% seen once. The sequencing input was PBMCs. These receptors came from a man aged 30-40 years in good health and CMV-seropositive.

The rearrangement uses TRBV7-9 and TRBJ2-7; D is unclear. From germline, CDR1 is SEHNR and CDR2 FQNEAQ (reference sequence). The CDR3 covers 19 residues. V was cut by 2 bases and J by 3 bases, with 26 bases left in between. The CDR3 DNA reads TGTGCCAGCAGCTTAAAGGTGGTTGGGGTAGCCTATTGGGACTACGAGCAGTACTTC. Translating it yields CASSLKVVGVAYWDYEQYF.

This clone was found once. This chain joins TRBV2 and TRBJ1-2; D remains unclear. Trimming removed 0 bases from V and 8 bases from J, with 13 bases in between. The CDR3 loop spans 14 amino acids. Germline V gene lookup returns CDR1 SNHLY and CDR2 FYNNEI. CDR3 loop: CASSEARLTTGYTF. The CDR3 DNA sequence: TGTGCCAGCAGTGAAGCACGGTTAACAACGGGCTACACCTTC.

The gene calls are TRBV25-1 and TRBJ2-1; weak D call: TRBD1 (5 bases). The V end lost 3 bases, the J end lost 4 bases, and 7 bases lay between the germline ends. The CDR3 runs to 13 residues. Germline V lookup: CDR1 MGHDK, CDR2 SYGVNS. The CDR3, as DNA: TGTGCCAGCAGTGATCCAGGGTACAATGAGCAGTTCTTC. Translation gives CASSDPGYNEQFF.

J is TRBJ2-7 and V is TRBV5-1, with 9 bases matching TRBD1. The CDR3 runs 13 residues. In germline, CDR1 is SGHRS, CDR2 YFSETQ. Trimming took 7 bases from V and 4 from J; bases not matched to a gene: 6. This CDR3 reads CASSGQGVYEQYF. The CDR3 nucleotides are TGCGCCAGCTCGGGACAGGGTGTTTACGAGCAGTACTTC.

The genes are TRBV4-1 and TRBJ2-3, with D unclear. The CDR3 is 14 amino acids. V lost 4 bases, J lost 0 bases, and 8 bases lay in between. CDR1 and CDR2 from the germline V gene are MGHRA and YSYEKL. In nucleotides, the CDR3 is TGCGCCAGCAGCCTGGACGGTAGCACAGATACGCAGTATTTT. Its translation: CASSLDGSTDTQYF.

This chain links TRBV10-2 with TRBJ1-2; D not certain. CDR1 is WSHSY and CDR2 is SAAADI in the germline V gene. The V end was cut by 9 bases, the J end by 2 bases, with 13 bases between. CDR3 length equals 13 residues. CDR3 in DNA: TGCGCCAGTCAGACGGATAAGAACTATGGCTACACCTTC. It encodes CASQTDKNYGYTF.

The chain uses TRBV5-1 and TRBJ1-6; D might be TRBD1 (5 bases). V was shortened by 5 bases and J by 3 bases, with 15 bases between the two germline ends. From germline, CDR1 is SGHRS and CDR2 YFSETQ. CDR3 length equals 16 residues. This CDR3 reads CASRGGGALYNSPLHF. For the CDR3, the DNA is TGCGCCAGCAGAGGAGGAGGGGCTCTCTATAATTCACCCCTCCACTTT.

The chain uses TRBV7-9 and TRBJ1-2; D call uncertain. The CDR3 covers 14 residues. Trimming shortened V by 3 bases and J by 0 bases, and 8 bases separated the two germline ends. The germline gives CDR1 SEHNR, CDR2 FQNEAQ (reference sequence). The CDR3 region is CASSLVLTNYGYTF. In nucleotides, the CDR3 is TGTGCCAGCAGCTTGGTCCTAACTAACTATGGCTACACCTTC.

The chain's CDR3 is CASSLEEYYGYTF. CDR3 DNA: TGTGCCAGCAGCTTAGAGGAGTACTATGGCTACACCTTC. The V and J genes are TRBV7-8 and TRBJ1-2; unclear D gene. V lost 1 base and J 3 bases, leaving 6 bases between the germline ends. This CDR3 spans 13 amino acids. Germline V gene sequence: CDR1 SGHVS, CDR2 FQNEAQ.

The chain couples TRBV6-5 to TRBJ2-5; no definite D call. With 7 bases removed from V and 7 bases from J, the gap between germline ends came to 16 bases. The germline gives CDR1 MNHEY, CDR2 SVGAGI. The length of the CDR3 is 13 residues. CDR3 in amino acids: CASNEDGRGTQYF. CDR3 nucleotides: TGTGCCAGCAACGAAGACGGCCGCGGGACCCAGTACTTC.

This clone was detected only a few times. The rearrangement links TRBV21-1 to TRBJ2-7. TRBV21-1 is a pseudogene segment. This CDR3 spans 11 amino acids. The CDR3 DNA sequence: TGTGCCAGCAGCCACGACTACGAGCAGTACTTC. The encoded protein is CASSHDYEQYF.

To note about this clone: Distinct nucleotide sequences in the sample also encode this CDR3. The chain employs TRBV6-5 and TRBJ2-1; 8 bases are shared with TRBD2. V gave up 6 bases and J gave up 0 bases; unmatched junction bases: 4. Germline assignment: CDR1 MNHEY and CDR2 SVGAGI. This CDR3 has 15 residues. The CDR3 region has the DNA TGTGCCAGCAGCCCCAGCGGGAGCTCCTACAATGAGCAGTTCTTC. As protein: CASSPSGSSYNEQFF.